This TCR beta chain was profiled in a study of T cell repertoires in aging, cancer and after chemotherapy. This clonotype qualifies as medium-sized (0.01 to 0.1%). Antigen specificity is unknown. TCR beta rearrangements were amplified from peripheral blood genomic DNA. Study-wide results and limits: Compared with age-matched healthy donors, untreated hematological or solid cancer patients showed higher blood TCR clonality.

The CDR3 runs to 15 residues. CDR1 is MNHEY, CDR2 SVGAGI, per germline. V lost 4 bases, J lost 0 bases, and 10 bases lay in between. Multiplex touch-down PCR with TRB-A/B primers amplified rearranged V-D-J TRB sequences. MiXCR, run by TCRdb on the multiplex PCR reads, gives a single entry per CDR3 protein. In the table there are some 5,000 distinct CDR3 sequences, roughly 31% of which are singletons. Sequencing was performed on blood. The clonotype comes from a human donor with a blood cancer. The donor label of this sample is uncertain. V gene TRBV6-5 combines with J gene TRBJ1-3, with no clear D. The CDR3 nucleotides read TGTGCCAGCAGTTCAAGACTGCCCTCTGGAAACACCATATATTTT. Amino acids: CASSSRLPSGNTIYF.